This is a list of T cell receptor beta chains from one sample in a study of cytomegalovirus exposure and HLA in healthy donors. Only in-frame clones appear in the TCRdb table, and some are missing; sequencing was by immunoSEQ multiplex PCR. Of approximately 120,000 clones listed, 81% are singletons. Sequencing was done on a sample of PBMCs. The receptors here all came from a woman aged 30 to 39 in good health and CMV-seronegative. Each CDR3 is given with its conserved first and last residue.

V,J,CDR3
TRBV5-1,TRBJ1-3,CASSLVSGTMLSGNTIYF
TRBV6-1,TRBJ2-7,CAGGTGKLYEQYF
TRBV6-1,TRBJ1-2,CASRHRDRGHYGYTF
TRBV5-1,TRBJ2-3,CASSFGTNTDTQYF
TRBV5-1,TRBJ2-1,CASSLGGTSGDNEQFF
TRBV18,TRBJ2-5,CASSPPGGIQETQYF
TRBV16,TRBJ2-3,CASSQLQLAGGHTQYF
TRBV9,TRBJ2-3,CASSVQIAGGTDTQYF
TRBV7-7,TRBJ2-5,CASSLHQTGETQYF
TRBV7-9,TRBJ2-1,CASSYKRLAGDDDEQFF
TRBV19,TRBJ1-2,CASSRNREVDGYTF
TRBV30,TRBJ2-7,CAWSQGRAQEQYF
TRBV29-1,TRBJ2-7,CSVATTGPYEQYF
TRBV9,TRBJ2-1,CASSVDPTYNEQFF
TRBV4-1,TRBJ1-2,CASSQGYKTGPHGYTF
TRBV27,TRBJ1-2,CASRYTGGRYGYTF
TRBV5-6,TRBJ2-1,CASSLAGAHNEQFF
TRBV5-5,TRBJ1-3,CASSLFLSGNTIYF
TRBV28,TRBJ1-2,CASSLGLGRGYTF
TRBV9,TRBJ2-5,CASSGEPQETQYF
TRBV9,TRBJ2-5,CASSVAGQFGETQYF
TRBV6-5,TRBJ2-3,CASSYSLAGGSDTQYF
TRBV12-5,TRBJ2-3,CASGPNPRGVTDTQYF
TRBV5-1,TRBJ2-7,CASSLGLASYEQYF
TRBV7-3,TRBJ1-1,CASRQYRMNTEAFF
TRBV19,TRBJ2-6,CASIKGTGGSSGANVLTF
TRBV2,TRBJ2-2,CASSEALEGTGELFF
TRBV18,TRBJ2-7,CASSPQGATPYEQYF
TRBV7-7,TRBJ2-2,CASSLDYTGELFF
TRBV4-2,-,CASSQGTRQGSPFNVPPYEQYF
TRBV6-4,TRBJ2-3,CASSDSSSTDTQYF
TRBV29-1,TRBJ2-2,CSATEQGAGELFF
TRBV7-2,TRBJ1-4,CASSLRREKLFF
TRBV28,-,CASRGRRGYEQYF
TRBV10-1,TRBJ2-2,CASSEIRDIKGTGELFF